These 8 T cell receptor beta chains were all obtained from the same sample, sequenced in a study of response to subunit inactivated influenza vaccine. TCRdb reanalysed the RT-PCR reads using MiXCR and keeps one entry per CDR3 protein. The sample includes around 190,000 distinct CDR3 sequences, around 15% of them seen just once. Sequenced material: CD8+ T cells sorted from PBMCs, taken roughly 5 days after vaccination. These receptors were obtained from a man between 45 and 60 years old who received an inactivated influenza vaccine.

This clonotype was picked up a small number of times. This chain joins TRBV4-1 and TRBJ2-7, with D possibly being TRBD1 (6 bases). The length of the CDR3 is 14 residues. Trimming pared 3 bases from V and 0 bases from J, leaving 9 bases between. Germline CDR1 reads MGHRA; CDR2 reads YSYEKL. CDR3 sequence: CASSQTGSSYEQYF. The DNA of the CDR3 is TGCGCCAGCAGCCAGACAGGAAGCTCCTACGAGCAGTACTTC.

The chain uses TRBV4-1 and TRBJ2-7; D ambiguous. CDR3 length equals 17 residues. Trimming pared 4 bases from V and 0 bases from J, leaving 19 bases between. Germline CDR1 MGHRA, CDR2 YSYEKL. The CDR3 DNA follows: TGCGCCAGCAGCCGGCAACCGGGCCCAGGATCCTCCTACGAGCAGTACTTC. Translation: CASSRQPGPGSSYEQYF.

This clonotype has a handful of counts. The CDR3 sequence is CASRVMERGGYGYTF. CDR3 nucleotides: TGTGCCAGCAGGGTAATGGAGAGGGGTGGCTATGGCTACACCTTC. The J gene is TRBJ1-2, the V gene TRBV9; D may be TRBD1 (5 bases). There are 15 residues in the CDR3. The V gene lost 5 bases and the J gene lost 4 bases, with 18 bases spanning the gap. From germline, CDR1 is SGDLS and CDR2 YYNGEE. Full variable domain (missing parts from reference TRBV9 and TRBJ1-2): DSGVTQTPKHLITATGQRVTLRCSPRSGDLSVYWYQQSLDQGLQFLIQYYNGEERAKGNILERFSAQQFPDLHSELNLSSLELGDSALYFCASRVMERGGYGYTFGSGTRLTVV.

V gene TRBV19 combines with J gene TRBJ2-7, with D tentatively TRBD2 (6 bases). Trimming took off 2 bases at V and 4 bases at J, with 15 bases between the two ends. The CDR3 loop spans 15 amino acids. Germline lookup yields CDR1 LNHDA and CDR2 SQIVND (reference sequence). The CDR3 DNA reads TGTGCCAGTAGTATATTCGGAGGGAGTCTGTACGAGCAGTACTTC. Its translation is CASSIFGGSLYEQYF.

This clonotype was seen a few times. The chain uses TRBV20-1 and TRBJ1-1; D is possibly TRBD1 (6 bases). Germline CDR1 and CDR2: DFQATT and SNEGSKA (reference sequence). CDR3 size: 15 residues. Trimming took 3 bases from V and 1 from J, leaving 15 bases between them. This chain's CDR3 is CSASQGKVGNTEAFF. The CDR3 bases are TGCAGTGCTAGCCAGGGGAAAGTGGGGAACACTGAAGCTTTCTTT.

J is TRBJ2-7 and V is TRBV3-1, with no clear D. This CDR3 is 16 amino acids long. Germline CDR1 LGHDT, CDR2 YNNKEL (reference sequence). V shed 0 bases and J shed 0 bases, with 12 bases lying between them. The CDR3 nucleotides read TGTGCCAGCAGCCAAGATCTTCCACTCCTCTCCTACGAGCAGTACTTC. Amino acids: CASSQDLPLLSYEQYF.

In its sample, this clonotype was seen many times. V gene TRBV27 combines with J gene TRBJ2-7, with 7 bases that match TRBD1. Germline CDR1 is MNHEY and CDR2 is SMNVEV (reference sequence). Trimming removed 6 bases from V and 3 bases from J; junction bases left unmatched: 11. The CDR3 contains 15 residues. In DNA form, the CDR3 reads TGTGCCAGCAGCCCGAGTACCGGGACAGACTACGAGCAGTACTTC. Its translation: CASSPSTGTDYEQYF.

The CDR3 is CASTPSAGNNEQFF. CDR3 bases: TGTGCCAGCACGCCCAGTGCGGGAAACAATGAGCAGTTCTTC. The chain is built from TRBV9 and TRBJ2-1; tentatively, D is TRBD2 (6 bases). V was clipped by 6 bases and J by 5 bases, with 15 bases between them. The CDR3 is made up of 14 amino acids. Germline CDR1 reads SGDLS; CDR2 reads YYNGEE.